This entry is about one T cell receptor beta chain. What it binds is not known. V was shortened by 5 bases and J by 1 base, with 11 bases between the two germline ends. The CDR3 extends over 13 amino acids. The germline V gene has CDR1 DFQATT and CDR2 SNEGSKA (reference sequence). This sample stems from a study of blood T cells in healthy people across ages. Samples had at least 6.5 million PBMCs isolated from them. Points from the study as a whole: Using unsorted PBMCs precluded a conclusive naive versus antigen-experienced comparison.

Sample-barcoded 5' priming and a J-beta primer mix drove a second PCR of 7 to 11 cycles. Each cDNA molecule was tagged by a template-switch adaptor that had 12 random nucleotides. TCRdb reprocessed the 5' RACE reads via MiXCR and lists one record per CDR3 protein. This table has approximately 1.5 million distinct CDR3 sequences, around 35% appearing once. V usage is TRBV20-1 and J usage is TRBJ1-1, with a possible D match to TRBD1 (6 bases). The sequencing sample was made of blood. The receptor's source is a woman under 40 in good health. The CDR3 reads CSAPVTGNTEAFF. In nucleotides, the CDR3 is TGCAGTGCTCCTGTGACAGGGAACACTGAAGCTTTCTTT.